The 31 T cell receptor beta chains below all came from one sample that was sequenced in a study of blood T cell repertoires in COVID-19. The assay was immunoSEQ multiplex PCR, and TCRdb's table has in-frame clones only and misses some. The repertoire holds some 360,000 clones, roughly 90% seen once, with just under 4% in the top ten. The sequenced material came from peripheral blood. The receptor source for this set is a woman in her sixties or seventies with COVID-19, enrolled during active disease.

This rearrangement joins TRBV15 to TRBJ1-1, with D possibly being TRBD1 (6 bases). Trimming stripped 1 base from V and 0 bases from J, with 12 bases between. There are 16 residues in the CDR3. Per germline, CDR1 LNHNV and CDR2 YYDKDF (reference sequence). The CDR3 DNA reads as TGTGCCACCAGCAGAGGGAGGACAGCCCTGAACACTGAAGCTTTCTTT. Translation gives CATSRGRTALNTEAFF.

The rearrangement joins TRBV6-5 to TRBJ1-4; 10 positions match TRBD1. Germline-derived CDR1 and CDR2 are MNHEY and SVGAGI. This CDR3 has 15 residues. J was trimmed by 6 bases and V by 7 bases; bases with no gene match: 8. The CDR3 sequence: CASKLPGTGDEKLFF. The CDR3, as DNA: TGTGCCAGCAAATTACCTGGGACAGGGGATGAAAAACTGTTTTTT.

The chain has TRBV4-2 and TRBJ2-3; a possible D gene is TRBD2 (6 bases). Trimming stripped 0 bases from V and 4 bases from J, with 20 bases between. Per the germline V gene, CDR1 is LGHNA and CDR2 is YNFKEQ. The CDR3 totals 18 residues. CDR3 sequence (DNA): TGTGCCAGCAGCCAAGAGGAGGGTCTTCTCGGGTCCGCAGATACGCAGTATTTT. Protein product: CASSQEEGLLGSADTQYF.

This clone was recorded once. Other DNA variants within this sample encode the same CDR3. The chain couples TRBV28 to TRBJ1-3, with D maybe TRBD1 (6 bases). The CDR3 sequence is 16 residues long. Per the germline V gene, CDR1 is MDHEN and CDR2 is SYDVKM. V was trimmed by 2 bases and J by 0 bases, leaving 11 bases between them. Here the CDR3 reads CASSLPGTHSGNTIYF. CDR3 nucleotides: TGTGCCAGCAGTTTACCCGGGACACACTCTGGAAACACCATATATTTT.

V gene TRBV27 combines with J gene TRBJ2-3; TRBD1 is a possible D gene (6 bases). V was cut by 2 bases and J by 1 base, with 7 bases left in between. The CDR3 is made up of 14 amino acids. Per germline, CDR1 MNHEY and CDR2 SMNVEV (reference sequence). CDR3: CASSLDRRTDTQYF. The CDR3 coding sequence is TGTGCCAGCAGTTTAGACAGGCGCACAGATACGCAGTATTTT.

This clone occurred a few times. The CDR3 spells CATKRGNEKLFF. The CDR3 DNA is TGTGCCACCAAACGCGGGAATGAAAAACTGTTTTTT. V usage is TRBV28 and J usage is TRBJ1-4; the D is unclear. Germline CDR1 reads MDHEN; CDR2 reads SYDVKM. This CDR3 contains 12 residues. Trimming pared 10 bases from V and 5 bases from J, leaving 11 bases between.

The chain joins TRBV21-1 to TRBJ1-4; TRBD1 reflects the table's D call only, with no check against the DNA. TRBV21-1 is listed as a pseudogene. The CDR3 sequence is 18 residues long. The CDR3 bases are TGTGCCAGCAGCATAGACGTAAAGCCGGGACAGGGTAGGGAAAAACTGTTTTTT. This sequence encodes CASSIDVKPGQGREKLFF.

The gene calls are TRBV12-3 or TRBV12-4 and TRBJ1-1; D unresolved. The CDR3 totals 12 residues. Trimming removed 3 bases from V and 6 bases from J, with 8 bases in between. In DNA form, the CDR3 reads TGTGCCAGCAGTTTCGGCAGGTCTGAAGCTTTCTTT. This encodes CASSFGRSEAFF.

V is TRBV13 and J is TRBJ1-4; no clear D gene. Germline assignment: CDR1 PRHDT and CDR2 FYEKMQ (reference sequence). The CDR3 consists of 14 residues. Trimming took off 3 bases at V and 8 bases at J, with 13 bases between the two ends. The CDR3 spells CASSFGGFGEKLFF. DNA for the CDR3: TGTGCCAGCAGCTTCGGAGGGTTTGGAGAAAAACTGTTTTTT.

The CDR3 nucleotides are TGCGCCAGCAGCTGGCTAGCGGGGGCGGCCGGGGAGCTGTTTTTT. Protein: CASSWLAGAAGELFF. This rearrangement joins TRBV5-1 to TRBJ2-2, with 10 bases matching TRBD2. V gave up 3 bases and J gave up 6 bases; unmatched junction bases: 5. Germline V lookup: CDR1 SGHRS, CDR2 YFSETQ. The CDR3 runs 15 residues.

This chain uses TRBV5-8 with TRBJ1-4, with 11 bases that match TRBD1. The CDR3 runs 14 residues. V lost 3 bases, J lost 8 bases, and 3 bases stayed unmatched. Germline loops: CDR1 SGHTS, CDR2 YDEGEE. The CDR3 nucleotides read TGTGCCAGCAGCTGGGGACAGGGGGTGGAAAAACTGTTTTTT. Protein sequence: CASSWGQGVEKLFF.

The rearrangement uses TRBV6-5 and TRBJ1-2, with 7 bases identical to TRBD1. Germline lookup yields CDR1 MNHEY and CDR2 SVGAGI. J gave up 4 bases and V 6 bases, and 5 bases lay outside the gene matches. The CDR3 extends over 13 amino acids. The CDR3 bases are TGTGCCAGCAGCGTTACAGGGGTCTATGGCTACACCTTC. Translated: CASSVTGVYGYTF.

J is TRBJ1-2 and V is TRBV5-6; no clear D. V was pared by 0 bases and J by 7 bases, with 4 bases between. CDR1 is SGHDT and CDR2 is YYEEEE in the germline V gene. The CDR3 runs to 11 residues. CDR3 protein: CASSLGSGYTF. CDR3 sequence (DNA): TGTGCCAGCAGCTTGGGGAGTGGCTACACCTTC. The complete variable domain, with remaining parts taken from reference TRBV5-6 and TRBJ1-2, reads DAGVTQSPTHLIKTRGQQVTLRCSPKSGHDTVSWYQQALGQGPQFIFQYYEEEERQRGNFPDRFSGHQFPNYSSELNVNALLLGDSALYLCASSLGSGYTFGSGTRLTVV.

V is TRBV19 and J is TRBJ2-1; 10 nucleotides agree with TRBD1. J was trimmed by 8 bases and V by 8 bases; bases with no gene match: 6. This CDR3 has 13 residues. CDR1 LNHDA and CDR2 SQIVND come from the germline V gene (reference sequence). CDR3 region: CASAGQGSHEQFF. The DNA for the CDR3 is TGTGCCAGTGCGGGACAGGGGTCCCATGAGCAGTTCTTC.

J is TRBJ1-6 and V is TRBV6-2 or TRBV6-3; 7 nucleotides match TRBD1. The CDR3 sequence is 15 residues long. Germline V CDR1 and CDR2: MNHEY, SVGEGT. Trimming removed 5 bases from V and 4 bases from J; junction bases left unmatched: 5. The CDR3 loop reads CASSIRGAYNSPLHF. CDR3 DNA sequence: TGTGCCAGCAGTATCAGGGGGGCTTATAATTCACCCCTCCACTTT.

The rearrangement links TRBV3-1 (or the pseudogene TRBV3-2) to TRBJ2-5; D is unclear. CDR3 length: 12 residues. V gave up 3 bases and J gave up 4 bases, with 6 bases separating them. CDR1 and CDR2 (germline): LGHDT, YNNKEL (reference sequence). The CDR3 DNA sequence: TGTGCCAGCAGCCACCTACGAGAGACCCAGTACTTC. It codes for CASSHLRETQYF.

The chain has TRBV7-9 and TRBJ1-1; D is perhaps TRBD1 (6 bases). V gave up 7 bases and J gave up 4 bases, with 19 bases separating them. The CDR3 totals 15 residues. CDR1 and CDR2 (germline): SEHNR, FQNEAQ (reference sequence). Here the CDR3 DNA reads TGTGCCAGCAACATACCCGGACAGACCCTCACTGAAGCTTTCTTT. Its protein is CASNIPGQTLTEAFF.

The chain employs TRBV10-1 and TRBJ1-1; D unclear. This CDR3 spans 12 amino acids. Trimming stripped 6 bases from V and 4 bases from J, with 9 bases between. The germline gives CDR1 WNHNN, CDR2 SYGVQD (reference sequence). The CDR3 sequence is CASSVFSTEAFF. For the CDR3, the DNA is TGCGCCAGCAGCGTTTTCTCCACTGAAGCTTTCTTT.

This clone was detected only a few times. The chain is built from TRBV30 and TRBJ1-1, with 10 bases fitting TRBD1. The germline V gene encodes CDR1 GTSNPN and CDR2 SVGIG (reference sequence). This CDR3 is 15 amino acids long. After removal of 5 bases from V and 1 base from J, the junction contained 7 bases not matched to a gene. CDR3 DNA sequence: TGTGCCTGGGTAGGGACAGGGGATAGGAACACTGAAGCTTTCTTT. The encoded protein is CAWVGTGDRNTEAFF.

The rearrangement uses TRBV28 and TRBJ1-3; no definite D call. V dropped 5 bases and J dropped 1 base, with 12 bases sitting between them. The CDR3 has 15 residues. The germline gives CDR1 MDHEN, CDR2 SYDVKM. The CDR3 sequence is CASSAQVLSGNTIYF. The CDR3 nucleotides are TGTGCCAGCAGTGCTCAGGTTTTATCTGGAAACACCATATATTTT.

The chain couples TRBV10-3 to TRBJ1-2; a possible D gene is TRBD1 (5 bases). Germline V CDR1 and CDR2: ENHRY, SYGVKD. The CDR3 has 13 amino acids. The V end lost 6 bases, the J end lost 5 bases, and 13 bases lay between the germline ends. This CDR3 reads CAIRGQVGYGYTF. The CDR3 nucleotides read TGTGCCATCAGGGGGCAGGTTGGATATGGCTACACCTTC.

V and J are TRBV6-5 and TRBJ2-7; 10 bases fit TRBD2. Trimming cost V 4 bases and J 3 bases; bases outside gene matches: 6. Germline loops: CDR1 MNHEY, CDR2 SVGAGI. The CDR3 has 15 amino acids. The DNA of the CDR3 is TGTGCCAGCAGTTCCGTTGGGACTAGCGTCTACGAGCAGTACTTC. Protein product: CASSSVGTSVYEQYF.

A single count supports this clone. The genes are TRBV6-1 and TRBJ1-4, with TRBD1 matching over 9 bases. The CDR3 is made up of 14 amino acids. The germline CDR1 and CDR2 sequences are MNHNS and SASEGT. V lost 6 bases to trimming and J lost 7 bases; unmatched junction nucleotides: 6. The CDR3 sequence is CASRGQGLGEKLFF. The CDR3 DNA reads TGTGCCAGCAGGGGACAGGGTCTTGGTGAAAAACTGTTTTTT.

The chain employs TRBV4-1 and TRBJ1-2; TRBD1 matches 9 bases. The V and J ends lost 6 bases and 5 bases, in that order; junction bases with no gene match: 10. CDR3 length: 15 amino acids. Germline V lookup: CDR1 MGHRA, CDR2 YSYEKL. For the CDR3, the DNA is TGCGCCAGCAGTCAATCCGGACAGGGGAGGTATGGCTACACCTTC. This encodes CASSQSGQGRYGYTF.

The V call is TRBV7-9, the J call TRBJ2-2; possible D gene TRBD2, 6 bases. V was cut by 5 bases and J by 6 bases, with 10 bases left in between. The germline V gene has CDR1 SEHNR and CDR2 FQNEAQ (reference sequence). This CDR3 comprises 13 residues. The CDR3 is CASSLLAAGELFF. The CDR3 coding sequence is TGTGCCAGCAGCCTATTAGCGGCCGGGGAGCTGTTTTTT.

The rearrangement uses TRBV3-1 (or the pseudogene TRBV3-2) and TRBJ1-5, with a weak D call TRBD1 (5 bases). This CDR3 has 15 amino acids. Trimming took 4 bases from V and 6 from J, leaving 16 bases between them. Germline V gene sequence: CDR1 LGHDT, CDR2 YNNKEL (reference sequence). The chain's CDR3 is CASSLGTPESQPQHF. CDR3 in DNA: TGTGCCAGCAGCCTCGGGACTCCGGAAAGTCAGCCCCAGCATTTT.

The table lists this clone with a few counts. The gene calls are TRBV2 and TRBJ2-7, with D possibly being TRBD2 (7 bases). The V and J ends lost 10 bases and 0 bases respectively, with 25 bases between them. Germline V CDR1 and CDR2: SNHLY, FYNNEI. This CDR3 spans 17 amino acids. CDR3 region: CATSPVGGGRNSYEQYF. The CDR3 DNA sequence: TGTGCCACTTCCCCTGTTGGCGGGGGCCGGAACTCCTACGAGCAGTACTTC.

This clone was seen a single time. V and J are TRBV28 and TRBJ2-3; D is undetermined. Germline values: CDR1 MDHEN, CDR2 SYDVKM. This CDR3 comprises 15 residues. Trimming took 3 bases from V and 1 from J, leaving 11 bases between them. The CDR3 coding sequence is TGTGCCAGCAGTTTCCCCGGGTCGGGCACAGATACGCAGTATTTT. It is translated as CASSFPGSGTDTQYF.

The rearrangement joins TRBV2 to TRBJ2-3; D possibly corresponds to TRBD2 (7 bases). The CDR3 is made up of 15 amino acids. V was trimmed by 7 bases and J by 2 bases, leaving 16 bases between them. Per the germline V gene, CDR1 is SNHLY and CDR2 is FYNNEI. CDR3: CASKGDGGNTDTQYF. CDR3 DNA: TGTGCCAGCAAGGGGGACGGGGGGAACACAGATACGCAGTATTTT.

The rearrangement joins TRBV25-1 to TRBJ1-1, with D tentatively TRBD1 (5 bases). Germline loops: CDR1 MGHDK, CDR2 SYGVNS. Trimming removed 1 base at V and 3 bases at J, with 12 bases between. There are 15 residues in the CDR3. The CDR3 region has the DNA TGTGCCAGCAGTGAATGGGGGGGAGTGGACACTGAAGCTTTCTTT. Translated, it gives CASSEWGGVDTEAFF.

The gene calls are TRBV7-9 and TRBJ2-2; D remains ambiguous. The CDR3 loop spans 16 amino acids. Germline loops: CDR1 SEHNR, CDR2 FQNEAQ (reference sequence). V was cut by 3 bases and J by 1 base, with 12 bases left in between. In nucleotides, the CDR3 is TGTGCCAGCAGCTTTCTCTCGTCAGGGAACACCGGGGAGCTGTTTTTT. Residues: CASSFLSSGNTGELFF.